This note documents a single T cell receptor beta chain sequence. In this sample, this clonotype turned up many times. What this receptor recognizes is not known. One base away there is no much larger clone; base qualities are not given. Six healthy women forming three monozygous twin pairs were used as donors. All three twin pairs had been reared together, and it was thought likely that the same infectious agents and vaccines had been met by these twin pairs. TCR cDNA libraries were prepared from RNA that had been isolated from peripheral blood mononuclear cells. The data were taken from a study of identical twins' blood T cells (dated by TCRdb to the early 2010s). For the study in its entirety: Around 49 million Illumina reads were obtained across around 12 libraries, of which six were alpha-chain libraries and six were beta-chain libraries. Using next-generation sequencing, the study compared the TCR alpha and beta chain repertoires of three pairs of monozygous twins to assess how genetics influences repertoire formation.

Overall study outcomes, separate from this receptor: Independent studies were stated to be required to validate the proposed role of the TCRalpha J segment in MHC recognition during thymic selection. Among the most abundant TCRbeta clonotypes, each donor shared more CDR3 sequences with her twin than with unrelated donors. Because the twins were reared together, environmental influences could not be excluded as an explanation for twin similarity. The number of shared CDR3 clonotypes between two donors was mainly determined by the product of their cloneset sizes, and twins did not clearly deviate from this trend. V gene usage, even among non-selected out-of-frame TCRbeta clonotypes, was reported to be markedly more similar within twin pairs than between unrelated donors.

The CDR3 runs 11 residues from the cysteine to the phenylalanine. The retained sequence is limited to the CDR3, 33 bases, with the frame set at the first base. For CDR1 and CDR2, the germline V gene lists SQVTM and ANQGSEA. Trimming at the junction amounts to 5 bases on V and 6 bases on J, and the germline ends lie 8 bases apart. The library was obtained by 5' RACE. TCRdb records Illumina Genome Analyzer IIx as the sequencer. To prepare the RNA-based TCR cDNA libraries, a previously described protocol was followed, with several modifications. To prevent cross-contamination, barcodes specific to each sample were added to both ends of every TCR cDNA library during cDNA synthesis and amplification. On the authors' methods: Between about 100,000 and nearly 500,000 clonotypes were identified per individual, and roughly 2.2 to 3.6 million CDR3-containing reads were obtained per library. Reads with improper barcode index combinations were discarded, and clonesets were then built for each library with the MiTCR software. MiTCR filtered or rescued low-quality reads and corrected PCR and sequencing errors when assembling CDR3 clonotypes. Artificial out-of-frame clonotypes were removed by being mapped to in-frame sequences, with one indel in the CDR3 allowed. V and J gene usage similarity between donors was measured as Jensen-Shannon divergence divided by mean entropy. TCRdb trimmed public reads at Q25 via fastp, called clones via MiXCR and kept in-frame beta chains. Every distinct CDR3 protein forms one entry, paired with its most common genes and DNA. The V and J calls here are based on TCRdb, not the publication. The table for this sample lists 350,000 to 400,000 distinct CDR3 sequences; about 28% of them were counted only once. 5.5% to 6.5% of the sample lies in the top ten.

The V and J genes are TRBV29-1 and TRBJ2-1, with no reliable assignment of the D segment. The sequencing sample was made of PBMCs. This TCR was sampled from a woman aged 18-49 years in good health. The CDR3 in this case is CSVYPANEQFF. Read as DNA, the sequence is TGCAGCGTTTACCCAGCCAATGAGCAGTTCTTC.